Presented here are 27 T cell receptor beta chains from one specimen sequenced in a study of blood T cell repertoires in COVID-19 (dated by TCRdb to 2019 to 2021). To prepare the library, the immunoSEQ multiplex PCR assay was applied. The table comes from immuneACCESS by way of TCRdb, which keeps in-frame sequences with V and J called. Part of the clones is missing from these tables; in studies checked, under half for an unresolved V gene and the rest for unknown reasons. This sample holds some 100,000 clones; 90% to 95% were observed only once. Of the sample, 0.97% is held by the ten largest clones. Sequences were obtained from peripheral blood. The origin of the receptors is a man between 60 and 70 years old with acute or convalescent COVID-19.

The chain recombines TRBV29-1 with TRBJ2-3, with 10 bases lining up with TRBD2. V was pared by 6 bases and J by 0 bases, with 3 bases of the junction left unmatched. This CDR3 spans 14 amino acids. The germline CDR1 and CDR2 sequences are SQVTM and ANQGSEA. CDR3 amino acids: CSVAGLASTDTQYF. The CDR3 DNA reads as TGCAGCGTCGCGGGACTAGCGAGCACAGATACGCAGTATTTT.

This clone was counted only a few times. This chain connects TRBV5-1 to TRBJ2-3, with 10 bases matching TRBD2. Germline V gives CDR1 SGHRS, CDR2 YFSETQ. The V segment lost 4 bases and the J segment 4 bases; nucleotides outside the gene matches: 9. The CDR3 runs 16 residues. The CDR3 region has the DNA TGCGCCAGCAGCATAGGACTAGCGGCGGGCGCAGATACGCAGTATTTT. Protein sequence: CASSIGLAAGADTQYF.

The genes are TRBV12-3 or TRBV12-4 and TRBJ2-3; a possible D gene is TRBD2 (5 bases). The CDR3 runs to 13 residues. V lost 2 bases and J lost 3, with 6 bases in between. The CDR3 is CASSLRETDTQYF. In nucleotides, the CDR3 is TGTGCCAGCAGTTTAAGGGAGACAGATACGCAGTATTTT.

This chain links TRBV5-4 with TRBJ2-3; tentatively, D is TRBD1 (5 bases). The CDR3 totals 14 residues. Trimming pared 0 bases from V and 3 bases from J, leaving 8 bases between. In germline, CDR1 is SGHNT, CDR2 YYREEE (reference sequence). The CDR3 here is CASSLDRLTDTQYF. CDR3 bases: TGTGCCAGCAGCTTGGACAGGTTAACAGATACGCAGTATTTT. The full variable domain, with the rest looked up from reference TRBV5-4 and TRBJ2-3, is ETGVTQSPTHLIKTRGQQVTLRCSSQSGHNTVSWYQQALGQGPQFIFQYYREEENGRGNFPPRFSGLQFPNYSSELNVNALELDDSALYLCASSLDRLTDTQYFGPGTRLTVL.

The chain combines TRBV29-1 with TRBJ1-1; TRBD1 aligns across 9 bases. Per germline, CDR1 SQVTM and CDR2 ANQGSEA. CDR3 length equals 13 residues. Trimming cost V 6 bases and J 0 bases; bases outside gene matches: 2. The CDR3 reads CSVRTGVNTEAFF. The DNA for the CDR3 is TGCAGCGTCAGGACAGGGGTGAACACTGAAGCTTTCTTT.

The rearrangement links TRBV7-9 to TRBJ2-5; 8 bases are a match to TRBD2. The CDR3 has 15 amino acids. CDR1 is SEHNR, CDR2 FQNEAQ, per germline (reference sequence). With 2 bases clipped from V and 1 base from J, the junction kept 3 bases outside the gene matches. CDR3 sequence reads: CASSLTSGGQETQYF. The DNA of the CDR3 is TGTGCCAGCAGCTTAACTAGCGGAGGCCAAGAGACCCAGTACTTC.

The chain uses TRBV7-8 and TRBJ2-5; 7 nucleotides align to TRBD1. Germline trimming cut 5 bases from V and 5 bases from J; bases unmatched to any gene: 8. The CDR3 runs to 14 residues. CDR1 and CDR2 (germline): SGHVS, FQNEAQ. CDR3 sequence: CASSLRQGRETQYF. CDR3 nucleotide sequence: TGTGCCAGCAGCCTACGACAGGGACGGGAGACCCAGTACTTC. Looking up the rest from reference TRBV7-8 and TRBJ2-5 gives the full variable domain: GAGVSQSPRYKVAKRGQDVALRCDPISGHVSLFWYQQALGQGPEFLTYFQNEAQLDKSGLPSDRFFAERPEGSVSTLKIQRTQQEDSAVYLCASSLRQGRETQYFGPGTRLLVL.

This rearrangement joins TRBV12-5 to TRBJ1-4; no definite D call. V was shortened by 5 bases and J by 0 bases, with 10 bases between the two germline ends. The CDR3 contains 15 residues. CDR1 LGHNT and CDR2 FRNRAP come from the germline V gene. CDR3 in amino acids: CASGPGDATNEKLFF. CDR3 nucleotide sequence: TGTGCTAGTGGTCCCGGAGACGCAACTAATGAAAAACTGTTTTTT.

The genes are TRBV7-3 and TRBJ1-1, with D possibly matching TRBD1 (6 bases). Trimming cost V 5 bases and J 1 base, with 14 bases left between them. CDR3 size: 15 residues. From germline, CDR1 is SGHTA and CDR2 FQGTGA. In DNA, the CDR3 is TGTGCCAGCAGCCCGAGCGGGACACCGAACACTGAAGCTTTCTTT. Protein: CASSPSGTPNTEAFF.

V gene TRBV5-1 combines with J gene TRBJ1-1; tentative D call: TRBD1 (6 bases). Between the trimmed V and J ends, which lost 2 bases and 1 base, there was a span of 9 bases. Germline-derived CDR1 and CDR2 are SGHRS and YFSETQ. The CDR3 is 14 residues long. The CDR3 DNA reads as TGCGCCAGCAGCTTTGGGGGACAGAACACTGAAGCTTTCTTT. It translates to CASSFGGQNTEAFF.

This chain uses TRBV30 with TRBJ2-7, with 7 bases that match TRBD2. The germline V gene encodes CDR1 GTSNPN and CDR2 SVGIG (reference sequence). The CDR3 is 15 residues long. V was pared by 4 bases and J by 0 bases, with 9 bases of the junction left unmatched. The CDR3 DNA is TGTGCCTGGAACGCCGGAGCGGGACTCTCCTACGAGCAGTACTTC. Amino acids: CAWNAGAGLSYEQYF.

This chain connects TRBV29-1 to TRBJ2-7; D is perhaps TRBD1 (6 bases). The CDR3 contains 15 residues. CDR1 is SQVTM and CDR2 is ANQGSEA in the germline V gene. V was trimmed by 0 bases and J by 1 base, leaving 13 bases between them. CDR3 sequence (DNA): TGCAGCGTTGAAGACAGGGGTCGGAGTTCCTACGAGCAGTACGTC. Amino acid sequence: CSVEDRGRSSYEQYV.

This chain connects TRBV21-1 to TRBJ1-1. TRBV21-1 is a pseudogene segment. The CDR3 has 16 amino acids. In nucleotides, the CDR3 is TGTGCCAGCAGCAAAGCCCCGCAGGGAGGGAACACTGAAGCTTTCTTT. Translation gives CASSKAPQGGNTEAFF.

The CDR3 region is CASSEGTSFDEQYF. CDR3 bases: TGCGCCAGCAGTGAGGGGACTAGTTTCGACGAGCAGTACTTC. The genes are TRBV10-1 and TRBJ2-7, with TRBD2 matching 8 bases. The CDR3 is 14 amino acids. Looked up from germline, CDR1 is WNHNN and CDR2 is SYGVQD (reference sequence). The ends lost 2 bases at V and 5 bases at J; junction bases unmatched: 5.

This clone was seen only once. The chain links TRBV30 to TRBJ1-2; 9 bases match TRBD1. CDR1 GTSNPN and CDR2 SVGIG come from the germline V gene (reference sequence). This CDR3 is 13 amino acids long. V trimming: 7 bases; J trimming: 6 bases; junction bases outside the gene matches: 9. CDR3 nucleotides: TGTGCCTCAGAAAGGGACAGGGTCGATGGCTACACCTTC. Its protein is CASERDRVDGYTF.

J is TRBJ2-1 and V is TRBV29-1; tentatively, D is TRBD2 (6 bases). CDR3 length equals 14 residues. CDR1 is SQVTM, CDR2 ANQGSEA, per germline. Between the trimmed V and J ends, which lost 7 bases and 6 bases, there was a span of 19 bases. CDR3 protein: CSAIGASVSNEQFF. CDR3 DNA: TGCAGCGCCATAGGGGCTAGCGTTAGCAATGAGCAGTTCTTC.

The chain uses TRBV15 and TRBJ1-5; a weak D match, TRBD1 (5 bases). CDR3 length: 16 amino acids. The germline V gene has CDR1 LNHNV and CDR2 YYDKDF (reference sequence). V lost 7 bases and J lost 2, with 18 bases in between. The CDR3 DNA is TGTGCCACCAATGGGGGGTTGGGGCAGGGCAATCAGCCCCAGCATTTT. Its translation: CATNGGLGQGNQPQHF.

The chain recombines TRBV11-2 with TRBJ1-2; TRBD1 is a possible D gene (6 bases). The CDR3 is 17 residues long. The V and J ends lost 5 bases and 5 bases respectively, with 24 bases between them. CDR1 is SGHAT, CDR2 FQNNGV, per germline. CDR3 sequence: CASSLSRGAKPFYGYTF. The CDR3 region has the DNA TGTGCCAGCAGCCTATCTCGGGGGGCGAAGCCCTTTTATGGCTACACCTTC.

This chain links TRBV2 with TRBJ1-6; 7 bases are a match to TRBD1. The CDR3 runs to 14 residues. CDR1 and CDR2 from the germline V gene are SNHLY and FYNNEI. The V gene end was trimmed by 7 bases and the J gene end by 9 bases; junction bases not matched to a gene: 9. CDR3 amino acids: CASNRQGRGSPLHF. The CDR3 DNA is TGTGCCAGCAATCGACAGGGAAGGGGTTCACCCCTCCACTTT.

J is TRBJ1-6 and V is TRBV3-1 (or the pseudogene TRBV3-2), with D maybe TRBD1 (5 bases). The germline gives CDR1 LGHDT, CDR2 YNNKEL (reference sequence). V was trimmed by 6 bases and J by 7 bases, leaving 16 bases between them. The CDR3 loop spans 15 amino acids. CDR3 DNA: TGTGCCAGCAGGAAGATGGGGGGGGTGAATTCACCCCTCCACTTT. Amino acids: CASRKMGGVNSPLHF.

The chain uses TRBV5-1 and TRBJ1-2; D may be TRBD1 (5 bases). Trimming stripped 0 bases from V and 0 bases from J, with 15 bases between. The germline gives CDR1 SGHRS, CDR2 YFSETQ. The CDR3 length is 17 residues. The CDR3 spells CASSLVLQGTANYGYTF. The CDR3 DNA reads TGCGCCAGCAGCTTGGTCCTTCAGGGCACAGCTAACTATGGCTACACCTTC. Full variable domain (missing parts from reference TRBV5-1 and TRBJ1-2): KAGVTQTPRYLIKTRGQQVTLSCSPISGHRSVSWYQQTPGQGLQFLFEYFSETQRNKGNFPGRFSGRQFSNSRSEMNVSTLELGDSALYLCASSLVLQGTANYGYTFGSGTRLTVV.

The rearrangement uses TRBV18 and TRBJ1-2; D remains unclear. The ends were cut back, 0 bases at V and 1 base at J, with 12 bases in the middle. In germline, CDR1 is KGHSH, CDR2 LQKENI. The CDR3 covers 16 residues. The CDR3 loop reads CASSPPSSSYNYGYTF. CDR3 sequence (DNA): TGTGCCAGCTCACCACCTTCAAGCTCCTATAACTATGGCTACACCTTC.

V usage is TRBV3-1 (or the pseudogene TRBV3-2) and J usage is TRBJ1-2; D perhaps matches TRBD1 (6 bases). This CDR3 has 13 amino acids. Trimming took 2 bases from V and 7 from J, leaving 11 bases between them. The germline CDR1 and CDR2 sequences are LGHDT and YNNKEL (reference sequence). DNA for the CDR3: TGTGCCAGCAGCCAACTACAGGGTCGTGGCTACACCTTC. It is translated as CASSQLQGRGYTF.

Notes on this clone: The junction does not match germline at one end; this may be a read error. The chain carries TRBV7-9 and TRBJ1-1, with a tentative D call TRBD1 (5 bases). In germline, CDR1 is SEHNR, CDR2 FQNEAQ (reference sequence). This CDR3 has 13 residues. CDR3 nucleotides: TGTGCCAGCACCTTAGATGGGGGGTTAGAAGCTTTCTTT. The encoded protein is CASTLDGGLEAFF.

The J gene is TRBJ1-2, the V gene TRBV5-1, with D unresolved. The CDR3 has 14 amino acids. V shed 0 bases and J shed 3 bases, with 9 bases lying between them. In germline, CDR1 is SGHRS, CDR2 YFSETQ. The CDR3 sequence is CASSLGQTDYGYTF. The CDR3 DNA is TGCGCCAGCAGCTTGGGGCAGACTGACTATGGCTACACCTTC.

V gene TRBV13 combines with J gene TRBJ2-3; D call uncertain. Germline V lookup: CDR1 PRHDT, CDR2 FYEKMQ (reference sequence). V was clipped by 0 bases and J by 6 bases, with 4 bases between them. CDR3 size: 12 residues. This chain's CDR3 is CASSLGLDTQYF. In DNA form, the CDR3 reads TGTGCCAGCAGCTTAGGCCTGGATACGCAGTATTTT.

V gene TRBV10-3 combines with J gene TRBJ1-3; no firm D call. V lost 7 bases, J lost 0 bases, and 13 bases lay in between. The CDR3 length is 15 residues. Looked up from germline, CDR1 is ENHRY and CDR2 is SYGVKD. This CDR3 is CAITLDGNSGNTIYF. In DNA, the CDR3 is TGTGCCATCACCTTAGACGGGAACTCTGGAAACACCATATATTTT.